These 7 T cell receptor beta chains share one sample of origin, sequenced in a study of cytomegalovirus exposure and HLA in healthy donors (dated by TCRdb to 2017 to 2019). The method behind the library was the immunoSEQ multiplex PCR assay. The multiplex PCR relied on a mix of 60 forward primers for TCR Vbeta segments and 13 reverse primers for TCR Jbeta segments. Here the immuneACCESS table is served through TCRdb, limited to in-frame sequences with V and J called. Missing clones are a known gap in these copies; in checked studies unresolved V genes cover under half, and the rest lacks a known reason. The sample data list tens of thousands of clones, and roughly 77% of these were observed just once. The ten largest clones represent around 25% of the sample. Sequencing was carried out using PBMCs. The source of these receptors is a woman aged 40 to 49 in good health and CMV-seropositive.

This clone was seen only a few times. V and J are TRBV21-1 and TRBJ2-1; TRBD2 was called by the table and not checked on the DNA. TRBV21-1 is a pseudogene segment. The CDR3 is made up of 23 amino acids. CDR3 residues: CASSGFPGTSGGQGEGWIGEQFF. CDR3 sequence (DNA): TGTGCCAGCAGTGGTTTCCCCGGGACTAGCGGGGGCCAGGGGGAGGGTTGGATCGGTGAGCAGTTCTTC.

The chain joins TRBV30 to TRBJ1-2, with D unclear. V lost 0 bases, J lost 0 bases, and 8 bases lay in between. Germline-derived CDR1 and CDR2 are GTSNPN and SVGIG (reference sequence). CDR3 size: 14 residues. The CDR3 DNA follows: TGTGCCTGGAGTGTAATAACAGCTAACTATGGCTACACCTTC. Translating it yields CAWSVITANYGYTF.

The chain recombines TRBV5-5 with TRBJ1-2; 8 bases are shared with TRBD1. This CDR3 spans 16 amino acids. With V trimmed by 2 bases and J by 2 bases, 8 bases remained unmatched. CDR1 is SGHKS and CDR2 is YYEKEE in the germline V gene (reference sequence). CDR3 sequence (DNA): TGTGCCAGCAGCTTAGTAGGACAGGGTAAAAACTATGGCTACACCTTC. Its translation is CASSLVGQGKNYGYTF.

The chain is built from TRBV10-3 and TRBJ2-1; weak D call: TRBD2 (6 bases). Germline loops: CDR1 ENHRY, CDR2 SYGVKD. V lost 6 bases and J 5 bases, leaving 14 bases between the germline ends. The CDR3 sequence is 14 residues long. CDR3 nucleotide sequence: TGTGCCATCAGCTCCAGACTAGTCGACAATGAGCAGTTCTTC. Protein: CAISSRLVDNEQFF.

This chain connects TRBV19 to TRBJ2-1, with 9 bases aligning to TRBD2. J gave up 7 bases and V 5 bases, and 9 bases lay outside the gene matches. Germline V gene sequence: CDR1 LNHDA, CDR2 SQIVND (reference sequence). There are 15 residues in the CDR3. The CDR3 nucleotides are TGTGCCAGTAGTCGAACTAGCGGGTCAATGAATGAGCAGTTCTTC. Its translation: CASSRTSGSMNEQFF.

The gene calls are TRBV13 and TRBJ1-5; D is possibly TRBD1 (5 bases). V was shortened by 5 bases and J by 9 bases, with 17 bases between the two germline ends. Germline V lookup: CDR1 PRHDT, CDR2 FYEKMQ (reference sequence). The CDR3 has 14 amino acids. CDR3 nucleotide sequence: TGTGCCAGCAGCGCAGGTGGGGGGAAGGGGCCCCAGCATTTT. Protein product: CASSAGGGKGPQHF.

The chain couples TRBV5-1 to TRBJ2-7; D ambiguous. The germline V gene has CDR1 SGHRS and CDR2 YFSETQ. This CDR3 comprises 13 residues. The V gene lost 0 bases and the J gene lost 4 bases, with 8 bases spanning the gap. CDR3 residues: CASSLEAGYEQYF. CDR3 in DNA: TGCGCCAGCAGCTTGGAGGCCGGGTACGAGCAGTACTTC.